This TCR beta chain was profiled in a study of T cell repertoires in cytomegalovirus infection. The wider study: Shared public TCR beta signatures pointed to both CMV infection and a matching HLA type.

Regarding the study as a whole: Summed frequency of public TCR beta families distinguished CMV carriers with the relevant HLA. The ex vivo response was dominated by HLA-C-restricted CMV-specific TCR beta clonotypes.

In the case of this clonotype: No antigen is known for it.

Trimming took 8 bases from V and 6 from J; bases not matched to a gene: 8. The CDR3 loop spans 14 amino acids. CDR1 is ENHRY and CDR2 is SYGVKD in the germline V gene. From the reads, TCRdb called clonotypes with MiXCR, one entry per CDR3 protein. The sample records about 900,000 distinct CDR3 sequences, under 40% being singletons. The V gene is TRBV10-3, the J gene TRBJ2-3, with 10 positions matching TRBD1. This TCR was sampled from a human donor in good health (CMV status not recorded). Some clones in this sample may be carry-over from other donors' samples. The specimen was cultured CD8+ T cells from PBMCs, collected from culture after CMV antigen stimulation. For the CDR3, the DNA is TGTGCCATCGACAGAGGACAGGGGGAGGATACGCAGTATTTT. Translating gives CAIDRGQGEDTQYF.